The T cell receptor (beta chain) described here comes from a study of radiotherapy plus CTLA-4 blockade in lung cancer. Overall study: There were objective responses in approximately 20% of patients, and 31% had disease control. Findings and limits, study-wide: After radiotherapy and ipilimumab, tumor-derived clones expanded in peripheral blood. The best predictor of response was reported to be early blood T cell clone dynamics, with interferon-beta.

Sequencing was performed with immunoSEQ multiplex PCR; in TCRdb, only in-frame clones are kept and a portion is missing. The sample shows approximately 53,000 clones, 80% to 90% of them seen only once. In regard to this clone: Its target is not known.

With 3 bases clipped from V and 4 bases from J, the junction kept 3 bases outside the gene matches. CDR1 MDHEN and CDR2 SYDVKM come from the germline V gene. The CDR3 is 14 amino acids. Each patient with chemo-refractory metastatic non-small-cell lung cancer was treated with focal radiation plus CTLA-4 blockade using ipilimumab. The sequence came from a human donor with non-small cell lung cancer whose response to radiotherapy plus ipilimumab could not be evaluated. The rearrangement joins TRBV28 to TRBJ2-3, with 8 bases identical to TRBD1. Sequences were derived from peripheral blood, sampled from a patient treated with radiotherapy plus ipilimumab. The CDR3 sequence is CASSFKDRADTQYF. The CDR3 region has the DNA TGTGCCAGCAGTTTTAAGGACAGGGCAGATACGCAGTATTTT.